The 20 T cell receptor beta chains given below trace back to one sample, sequenced in a study of pediatric ulcerative colitis. The data were produced by immunoSEQ multiplex PCR, yet TCRdb's version contains in-frame clones alone and is incomplete. The sample comprises about 35,000 clones, about 81% of which are singletons, and 0.85% to 1.3% rests with the top ten. During colonoscopy, one to two rectal pinch biopsies were collected. Material: gut tissue. These receptors all stem from a boy under 18 with mild ulcerative colitis.

This rearrangement joins TRBV5-1 to TRBJ1-4, with D perhaps matching TRBD1 (5 bases). The V end was cut by 2 bases, the J end by 7 bases, with 12 bases between. Germline V lookup: CDR1 SGHRS, CDR2 YFSETQ. The CDR3 runs to 14 residues. CDR3: CASSFQGSGEKLFF. Written as DNA, the CDR3 is TGCGCCAGCAGCTTTCAGGGTTCAGGTGAAAAACTGTTTTTT.

This chain connects TRBV11-3 to TRBJ2-3; D might be TRBD1 (5 bases). From germline, CDR1 is SGHNT and CDR2 YENEEA. This CDR3 is built from 14 residues. Trimming shortened V by 4 bases and J by 0 bases, and 8 bases separated the two germline ends. The CDR3 region has the DNA TGTGCCAGCAGCTCCAGACAGAGCACAGATACGCAGTATTTT. Translation gives CASSSRQSTDTQYF.

V and J are TRBV13 and TRBJ1-2, with no clear D. V shed 2 bases and J shed 0 bases, with 10 bases lying between them. Germline V gives CDR1 PRHDT, CDR2 FYEKMQ (reference sequence). The length of the CDR3 is 15 residues. The CDR3 is CASSLRVRANYGYTF. CDR3 coding DNA: TGTGCCAGCAGCTTAAGGGTGAGGGCTAACTATGGCTACACCTTC.

In its sample, this clone was seen a few times. The rearrangement uses TRBV19 and TRBJ2-7; possibly TRBD2 for D (6 bases). The CDR3 sequence is 14 residues long. V was clipped by 6 bases and J by 0 bases, with 12 bases between them. The germline gives CDR1 LNHDA, CDR2 SQIVND (reference sequence). CDR3 loop: CASSPGGSSYEQYF. In DNA form, the CDR3 reads TGTGCCAGTAGCCCCGGGGGAAGCTCCTACGAGCAGTACTTC.

V usage is TRBV6-1 and J usage is TRBJ1-1; possible D gene TRBD1, 6 bases. The V gene lost 10 bases and the J gene lost 2 bases, with 14 bases spanning the gap. Per germline, CDR1 MNHNS and CDR2 SASEGT. This CDR3 contains 13 residues. The CDR3 here is CATQTGRNTEAFF. The DNA for the CDR3 is TGTGCCACCCAGACAGGACGAAACACTGAAGCTTTCTTT.

The chain combines TRBV25-1 with TRBJ1-4, with D perhaps TRBD1 (5 bases). This CDR3 spans 15 amino acids. Germline V gene data show CDR1 as MGHDK and CDR2 as SYGVNS. The V end was cut by 8 bases, the J end by 10 bases, with 23 bases between. This CDR3 reads CASRSPGAYGGKLFF. The DNA for the CDR3 is TGTGCCAGCCGTTCCCCGGGAGCTTATGGGGGAAAACTGTTTTTT.

This clone was seen a handful of times. The chain couples TRBV2 to TRBJ1-2, with 7 bases lining up with TRBD1. Per germline, CDR1 SNHLY and CDR2 FYNNEI. The trim removed 3 bases at V and 4 bases at J, leaving 5 bases unmatched. This CDR3 has 14 residues. In nucleotides, the CDR3 is TGTGCCAGCAGTGATCAAGGACAGGTCTATGGCTACACCTTC. Its translation is CASSDQGQVYGYTF. Drawing the rest from reference TRBV2 and TRBJ1-2, the complete variable domain is EPEVTQTPSHQVTQMGQEVILRCVPISNHLYFYWYRQILGQKVEFLVSFYNNEISEKSEIFDDQFSVERPDGSNFTLKIRSTKLEDSAMYFCASSDQGQVYGYTFGSGTRLTVV.

This clone occurred once. V is TRBV6-1 and J is TRBJ2-5, with 9 bases matching TRBD2. After removal of 0 bases from V and 1 base from J, the junction contained 0 bases not matched to a gene. This CDR3 contains 15 residues. Per the germline V gene, CDR1 is MNHNS and CDR2 is SASEGT. In nucleotides, the CDR3 is TGTGCCAGCAGTGAAGCTAGCGGGGGCCAAGAGACCCAGTACTTC. This translates into CASSEASGGQETQYF.

The chain recombines TRBV30 with TRBJ2-2; D may match TRBD1 or TRBD2 (6 bases each). V lost 7 bases to trimming and J lost 7 bases, with 13 bases between them. CDR3 length equals 12 residues. Germline-derived CDR1 and CDR2 are GTSNPN and SVGIG (reference sequence). The CDR3 DNA follows: TGTGCCTTCGGGGGCGCCGGCGGGGAGCTGTTTTTT. Translated, it gives CAFGGAGGELFF.

The chain is built from TRBV5-1 and TRBJ1-1; possible D gene TRBD1, 5 bases. The germline gives CDR1 SGHRS, CDR2 YFSETQ. CDR3 length equals 12 residues. V was cut by 6 bases and J by 5 bases, with 11 bases left in between. This CDR3 reads CASTSGATEAFF. CDR3 DNA sequence: TGCGCCAGCACCAGCGGGGCGACTGAAGCTTTCTTT.

The V gene is TRBV7-6, the J gene TRBJ2-6; D assignment may be TRBD1 or TRBD2 (5 bases each). Per germline, CDR1 SGHVS and CDR2 FNYEAQ. The CDR3 totals 17 residues. Between the trimmed V and J ends, which lost 6 bases and 0 bases, there was a span of 15 bases. The CDR3 DNA follows: TGTGCCAGCAGTCCGGGGCCCCCCAGCTCTGGGGCCAACGTCCTGACTTTC. Residues: CASSPGPPSSGANVLTF.

This clone was recorded once. The chain combines TRBV2 with TRBJ2-5; D is perhaps TRBD2 (5 bases). The CDR3 runs to 13 residues. The germline V gene encodes CDR1 SNHLY and CDR2 FYNNEI. Between the trimmed V and J ends, which lost 7 bases and 1 base, there was a span of 10 bases. CDR3 sequence reads: CASTRELQETQYF. CDR3 coding DNA: TGTGCCAGCACGAGGGAGCTCCAAGAGACCCAGTACTTC.

The rearrangement links TRBV4-1 to TRBJ2-3; no clear D. The CDR3 runs 16 residues. With 1 base removed from V and 2 bases from J, the gap between germline ends came to 13 bases. Germline V gene sequence: CDR1 MGHRA, CDR2 YSYEKL. CDR3 sequence (DNA): TGCGCCAGCAGCCAAGGGGTAGGTCCCTACACAGATACGCAGTATTTT. Its translation: CASSQGVGPYTDTQYF.

This chain links TRBV23-1 with TRBJ2-2; D call uncertain. TRBV23-1 is placed among ORFs of uncertain function. The CDR3 sequence is 14 residues long. V lost 3 bases, J lost 3 bases, and 8 bases lay in between. The CDR3 spells CASSQTVDTGELFF. The CDR3 DNA reads as TGCGCCAGCAGTCAGACCGTGGACACCGGGGAGCTGTTTTTT.

The chain is built from TRBV14 and TRBJ1-6; no definite D call. Germline CDR1 and CDR2: SGHDN and FVKESK. The CDR3 contains 16 residues. V lost 0 bases and J lost 3, with 9 bases in between. The CDR3 spells CASSQDFRHYNSPLHF. The CDR3 region has the DNA TGTGCCAGCAGCCAAGATTTTCGACACTATAATTCACCCCTCCACTTT. The whole variable domain, remainder taken from reference TRBV14 and TRBJ1-6, is EAGVTQFPSHSVIEKGQTVTLRCDPISGHDNLYWYRRVMGKEIKFLLHFVKESKQDESGMPNNRFLAERTGGTYSTLKVQPAELEDSGVYFCASSQDFRHYNSPLHFGNGTRLTVT.

The chain joins TRBV7-2 to TRBJ1-2, with TRBD1 matching 8 bases. The CDR3 has 15 amino acids. The ends lost 4 bases at V and 4 bases at J; junction bases unmatched: 8. The germline CDR1 and CDR2 sequences are SGHTA and FQGNSA. CDR3 DNA: TGTGCCAGCAGCTACCGAACAGGGGGGAGCTATGGCTACACCTTC. This codes for CASSYRTGGSYGYTF.

This chain uses TRBV5-5 with TRBJ1-2, with D perhaps TRBD1 (5 bases). V was cut by 2 bases and J by 5 bases, with 16 bases left in between. This CDR3 spans 15 amino acids. Germline loops: CDR1 SGHKS, CDR2 YYEKEE (reference sequence). The CDR3: CASSFDGAGGYGYTF. DNA of the CDR3: TGTGCCAGCAGCTTCGACGGGGCAGGAGGATATGGCTACACCTTC.

Turning to this clone: The junction departs from germline at one end; a sequencing error may be responsible. This sequence joins TRBV4-2 and TRBJ2-3, with 7 bases aligning to TRBD2. The germline CDR1 and CDR2 sequences are LGHNA and YNFKEQ. There are 16 residues in the CDR3. This chain's CDR3 is CVSSLPGPGGADTQYF. CDR3 in DNA: TGTGTCAGCAGCCTGCCTGGCCCTGGGGGGGCAGATACGCAGTATTTT.

The chain links TRBV2 to TRBJ1-1; a possible D gene is TRBD1 (5 bases). The CDR3 totals 12 residues. The V gene's germline CDR1 is SNHLY and CDR2 FYNNEI. The V end lost 4 bases, the J end lost 5 bases, and 8 bases lay between the germline ends. DNA of the CDR3: TGTGCCAGCAGTGGACAGATTACTGAAGCTTTCTTT. Translation: CASSGQITEAFF. The variable domain in full, with the rest retrieved from reference TRBV2 and TRBJ1-1, is EPEVTQTPSHQVTQMGQEVILRCVPISNHLYFYWYRQILGQKVEFLVSFYNNEISEKSEIFDDQFSVERPDGSNFTLKIRSTKLEDSAMYFCASSGQITEAFFGQGTRLTVV.

The CDR3 region has the DNA TGCGCCAGCAGCAAGGGCTGGCGGCGCACAGATACGCAGTATTTT. Its translation: CASSKGWRRTDTQYF. J is TRBJ2-3 and V is TRBV5-1; D gene uncertain. CDR1 is SGHRS and CDR2 is YFSETQ in the germline V gene. There are 15 residues in the CDR3. Trimming pared 4 bases from V and 1 base from J, leaving 13 bases between.